What follows is one T cell receptor beta chain and its context. CDR3 length: 16 amino acids. The J segment lost 5 bases and the V segment lost 1 base, leaving 7 bases of the junction unmatched. Looked up from germline, CDR1 is LGHNT and CDR2 is FRNRAP. This record belongs to a study of control samples from healthy donors and cancer patients. Profiled with immunoSEQ multiplex PCR; TCRdb holds only in-frame clones, not every one. The profile shows under 20,000 clones, 80% to 85% of them singletons. Sequenced: PBMCs. The source is a woman between 65 and 79 years old with lung cancer. The chain couples TRBV12-5 to TRBJ2-5, with 10 bases lining up with TRBD2. The CDR3 spells CASGLGIAGGWETQYF. CDR3 in DNA: TGTGCTAGTGGTTTGGGGATAGCGGGAGGATGGGAGACCCAGTACTTC.